The entry below describes one T cell receptor (beta chain). Its antigen specificity is not known. Base quality data are lacking; no much larger clone is found one base away. These data originate in a study of blood T cell repertoires in COVID-19 (dated by TCRdb to 2019 to 2021). For the wider study: The collaborator samples originated in the United States, Italy and Spain and spanned the acute and convalescent phases of COVID-19. The prospective study material was composed of cDNA or gDNA derived from T cells, B-cell-depleted T cells, or PBMCs. Subjects who had been exposed to COVID-19, were actively infected with it, or had recovered from it provided the deeply sampled blood TCRbeta repertoires that made up the dataset. The repertoires were released in a freely available public database meant as a resource for research on the immune response to SARS-CoV-2. Samples were obtained from the ongoing ImmuneRACE study (first 160 participants) and from some 1,200 subjects provided by 6 global collaborators. The sample metadata nearly always contained a de-identified subject ID, COVID-19 status, age in years and sex. Where HLA class I and class II types were available, the types were taken from metadata supplied by the sample provider, not from assay-based typing.

What the research found in general, with its limitations: The quantity of clinical and demographic metadata differed by source and by participant and was supplied without curation.

From the germline V gene, CDR1 is MGHDK and CDR2 is SYGVNS. Germline trimming amounts to 2 bases on V and 3 bases on J, with 4 as the count of junction bases outside the gene matches. The CDR3, from cysteine to phenylalanine, totals 14 residues. The retained sequence is limited to the CDR3, 42 bases, with the frame set at the first base. The immunoSEQ Assay, a bias-controlled multiplex PCR, was used to amplify TCRbeta CDR3 regions from genomic DNA. Processing in the source paper ran as follows. Nucleated cell counts per sample were estimated from amplification of reference gene primers within the assay. To quantify the absolute abundance of each unique TCRbeta CDR3 rearrangement, sequence reads were collapsed and filtered. For each sample, productive Simpson clonality was calculated by taking the square root of Simpson's diversity index across productive rearrangements. Entries here come from immuneACCESS through TCRdb and include only in-frame sequences with V and J called. Some clones fail to appear in such tables; in the studies checked, an unresolved V gene covers under half of the shortfall, and the cause of the remainder is unknown. The DNA was the basis for D and trimming; V, J and clone size are from that table. For this sample the table gives approximately 200,000 clones, of which less than 90% were detected only once. The ten biggest clones cover roughly 4% of the sample.

Participants in the prospective study were aged roughly 18 to 95 years, lived in some 24 United States geographic areas, and enrolled through a virtual design. To assign participants to cohorts, the prospective study relied on clinical history that participants themselves reported in a screening survey and a study questionnaire. A participant counted as exposed if, within 2 weeks of entering the study, that participant had been in contact with someone who had a PCR-confirmed or clinician-diagnosed COVID-19 case. Mobile phlebotomists in the prospective study collected whole blood, serum and a nasopharyngeal or oropharyngeal swab from every participant. Over a roughly 2-month period, participants in the prospective study had the option of providing additional blood draws and questionnaires. Prospective study blood samples were shipped either frozen or at room temperature before DNA extraction.

The chain links TRBV25-1 with TRBJ2-7; 7 bases in between match TRBD1. This TCR derives from a woman younger than 45 who had been exposed to COVID-19. The sequencing input was PBMCs or T cells enriched from blood (not recorded which). The DNA reads TGTGCCAGCAGTGAAGGGACAGCCCACTACGAGCAGTACTTC. This gives the protein CASSEGTAHYEQYF.